This T cell receptor beta chain was profiled in a study of T cell clonality in common variable immunodeficiency. General observations from the study: The cause of increased CVID clonality remains unclear without subpopulation sequencing. TCRbeta clonality was increased in CVID versus healthy controls. Fewer TCRbeta clones were shared among CVID subjects than controls.

This clone was counted ten times or more. What it binds is unknown. The junction departs from the called germline gene at one end, perhaps through a read error. The CDR3 end lies 3 residues beyond the end of the read and is filled in from the germline J gene. Clones were sequenced by immunoSEQ multiplex PCR, and TCRdb holds only the in-frame ones, with some missing. The counts give about 35,000 clones, none of them seen only once; around a tenth is held by the top ten. This CDR3 has 16 residues. Per the germline V gene, CDR1 is SSHAT and CDR2 is FNYEAQ (reference sequence). This TCR was sampled from a person between 18 and 75 years old in good health. Sequencing was performed on peripheral blood mononuclear cells. The chain uses TRBV7-7 and TRBJ2-2; TRBD2 aligns across 11 bases. CDR3 bases read: TGTGCTAGCAGCCCGGCGGGTAGCGGGAGGGCCGGGGAG. Translating gives CASSPAGSGRAGE. The full CDR3 protein reads CASSPAGSGRAGELFF.